These 30 T cell receptor beta chains came from one sample sequenced in a study of cytotoxic CD8 clonotypes in ibrutinib-treated CLL. Only in-frame clones appear in the TCRdb table, and some are missing; sequencing was by immunoSEQ multiplex PCR. Counted here are roughly 130,000 clones, about 91% occurring once; the ten biggest clones make up 10% to 12%. Sequencing used PBMCs, obtained after 12 months of ibrutinib treatment. The receptor source for this set is a human donor with chronic lymphocytic leukemia.

The J gene is TRBJ2-5, the V gene TRBV28; 8 positions match TRBD1. The germline V gene encodes CDR1 MDHEN and CDR2 SYDVKM. The CDR3 length is 13 residues. V lost 5 bases and J lost 5; bases outside the gene matches: 4. CDR3 sequence reads: CASSPGGRETQYF. CDR3 sequence (DNA): TGTGCCAGCAGTCCAGGGGGCAGGGAGACCCAGTACTTC. Looking up the rest from reference TRBV28 and TRBJ2-5 gives the full variable domain: DVKVTQSSRYLVKRTGEKVFLECVQDMDHENMFWYRQDPGLGLRLIYFSYDVKMKEKGDIPEGYSVSREKKERFSLILESASTNQTSMYLCASSPGGRETQYFGPGTRLLVL.

The rearrangement links TRBV9 to TRBJ2-1, with D perhaps given as TRBD1 or TRBD2 (5 bases each). The CDR3 runs to 16 residues. V was cut by 3 bases and J by 7 bases, with 20 bases left in between. Germline CDR1 and CDR2: SGDLS and YYNGEE. The chain's CDR3 is CASSATVLGVWNEQFF. The CDR3 DNA sequence: TGTGCCAGCAGCGCCACGGTTTTGGGGGTGTGGAATGAGCAGTTCTTC.

This chain joins TRBV28 and TRBJ2-7, with a tentative D call TRBD2 (5 bases). The CDR3 runs to 12 residues. V lost 7 bases to trimming and J lost 1 base, with 8 bases between them. CDR1 and CDR2 (germline): MDHEN, SYDVKM. The CDR3 loop reads CASKGDSYEQYF. The CDR3 nucleotides read TGTGCCAGCAAGGGAGATTCCTACGAGCAGTACTTC.

The J gene is TRBJ2-1, the V gene TRBV7-2; D is unclear. V lost 4 bases and J lost 8, with 12 bases in between. The germline CDR1 and CDR2 sequences are SGHTA and FQGNSA. The CDR3 sequence is 13 residues long. The DNA for the CDR3 is TGTGCCAGCAGCTACCTCTTGGGTTATGAGCAGTTCTTC. Its protein is CASSYLLGYEQFF.

The chain recombines TRBV7-3 with TRBJ2-7; weak D call: TRBD2 (5 bases). The germline V gene has CDR1 SGHTA and CDR2 FQGTGA. This CDR3 is built from 14 residues. V dropped 3 bases and J dropped 6 bases, with 15 bases sitting between them. CDR3 in amino acids: CASSLTAAGSEQYF. CDR3 sequence (DNA): TGTGCCAGCAGCTTGACGGCCGCGGGCAGCGAGCAGTACTTC.

V and J are TRBV28 and TRBJ2-7; the match to TRBD2 covers 7 bases. Germline CDR1 MDHEN, CDR2 SYDVKM. The CDR3 is 15 residues long. V dropped 8 bases and J dropped 2; count of bases not matched to a gene: 12. The CDR3 region has the DNA TGTGCCAGCCGGTGGGGGAGGGGAAGAACCTACGAGCAGTACTTC. Translated: CASRWGRGRTYEQYF. Based on the CDR3 plus reference TRBV28 and TRBJ2-7, the full variable domain is DVKVTQSSRYLVKRTGEKVFLECVQDMDHENMFWYRQDPGLGLRLIYFSYDVKMKEKGDIPEGYSVSREKKERFSLILESASTNQTSMYLCASRWGRGRTYEQYFGPGTRLTVT.

V gene TRBV11-3 combines with J gene TRBJ2-1; 8 positions match TRBD1. J lost 5 bases, V lost 5 bases, and 11 bases had no gene match. This CDR3 contains 16 residues. Germline CDR1 is SGHNT and CDR2 is YENEEA. CDR3 region: CASSPDRGRFDNEQFF. The CDR3, as DNA: TGTGCCAGCAGCCCTGACAGGGGAAGGTTTGACAATGAGCAGTTCTTC.

This clone showed up just a few times. This chain uses TRBV7-2 with TRBJ1-1; 7 positions agree with TRBD1. Germline trimming cut 11 bases from V and 5 bases from J; bases unmatched to any gene: 14. The germline gives CDR1 SGHTA, CDR2 FQGNSA. The CDR3 consists of 14 residues. The CDR3 region is CAELPEGARTEAFF. The CDR3 DNA reads as TGTGCCGAGCTTCCCGAGGGGGCGAGAACTGAAGCTTTCTTT.

The chain employs TRBV5-1 and TRBJ2-7; D is perhaps TRBD2 (6 bases). The CDR3 length is 15 residues. Germline values: CDR1 SGHRS, CDR2 YFSETQ. V gave up 1 base and J gave up 0 bases, with 11 bases separating them. The CDR3 here is CASSLIGGDSYEQYF. The CDR3 DNA is TGCGCCAGCAGCTTGATCGGGGGAGACTCCTACGAGCAGTACTTC.

The chain recombines TRBV5-1 with TRBJ1-2; D is unclear. Trimming took off 4 bases at V and 0 bases at J, with 10 bases between the two ends. CDR3 length: 14 residues. CDR1 and CDR2 from the germline V gene are SGHRS and YFSETQ. CDR3 nucleotide sequence: TGCGCCAGCAGCCCCCCGCAAGCTAACTATGGCTACACCTTC. The encoded protein is CASSPPQANYGYTF.

This clone was counted once. In DNA form, the CDR3 reads TGTGCCAGCAGTTTTCGGTGGTCCGGCGGTGAGCAGTTCTTC. It specifies CASSFRWSGGEQFF. This chain joins TRBV28 and TRBJ2-1; no clear D. CDR3 size: 14 residues. Germline V CDR1 and CDR2: MDHEN, SYDVKM. Trimming removed 3 bases at V and 9 bases at J, with 15 bases between.

The V call is TRBV10-3, the J call TRBJ2-7; D gene ambiguous. Germline CDR1 ENHRY, CDR2 SYGVKD. Between the trimmed V and J ends, which lost 10 bases and 2 bases, there was a span of 15 bases. The CDR3 is 13 amino acids. CDR3 bases: TGTGCCACCTCGACTGCTGATGCCTACGAGCAGTACTTC. Translation: CATSTADAYEQYF.

The V gene is TRBV7-9, the J gene TRBJ1-1; weak D call: TRBD1 (5 bases). This CDR3 comprises 12 residues. Germline V gene data show CDR1 as SEHNR and CDR2 as FQNEAQ (reference sequence). Trimming took off 7 bases at V and 4 bases at J, with 10 bases between the two ends. This chain's CDR3 is CASTRGRTEAFF. The CDR3 bases are TGTGCCAGCACGCGGGGCCGCACTGAAGCTTTCTTT. The entire variable domain, with the rest obtained from reference TRBV7-9 and TRBJ1-1, is as follows: DTGVSQNPRHKITKRGQNVTFRCDPISEHNRLYWYRQTLGQGPEFLTYFQNEAQLEKSRLLSDRFSAERPKGSFSTLEIQRTEQGDSAMYLCASTRGRTEAFFGQGTRLTVV.

Details on this clone: Relative to the germline gene, one junction end is altered; a read error may explain this. The J gene is TRBJ1-4, the V gene TRBV19; tentatively, D is TRBD1 (6 bases). Germline V CDR1 and CDR2: LNHDA, SQIVND (reference sequence). The CDR3 extends over 12 amino acids. The DNA of the CDR3 is TGTGCCAGTCCCTACGGGGGCGGAAAAACTGTTTTT. Protein sequence: CASPYGGGKTVF.

This clone was seen a single time. The chain joins TRBV29-1 to TRBJ1-1; 7 bases agree with TRBD1. V lost 6 bases to trimming and J lost 0 bases; unmatched junction nucleotides: 7. The CDR3 totals 14 residues. Germline V lookup: CDR1 SQVTM, CDR2 ANQGSEA. The CDR3 sequence is CSVSRGGMNTEAFF. The CDR3 region has the DNA TGCAGCGTCAGCAGGGGGGGAATGAACACTGAAGCTTTCTTT.

The rearrangement joins TRBV18 to TRBJ2-2; 8 bases are shared with TRBD1. The CDR3 spans 16 residues. Germline V lookup: CDR1 KGHSH, CDR2 LQKENI. The ends lost 2 bases at V and 2 bases at J; junction bases unmatched: 4. DNA for the CDR3: TGTGCCAGCTCACCATCCGGGACAGGCAACACCGGGGAGCTGTTTTTT. Translated, it gives CASSPSGTGNTGELFF.

CDR3 DNA sequence: TGTGCCAGCAGACTTAGCGGGCCAAGCACAGATACGCAGTATTTT. Residues: CASRLSGPSTDTQYF. The rearrangement links TRBV7-2 to TRBJ2-3; 7 bases line up with TRBD2. V gave up 6 bases and J gave up 0 bases; unmatched junction bases: 6. This CDR3 has 15 residues. Germline CDR1 SGHTA, CDR2 FQGNSA.

CDR3 sequence: CASGEGGPGWPQHF. The CDR3 region has the DNA TGTGCCAGCGGGGAGGGGGGCCCAGGGTGGCCCCAGCATTTT. The genes are TRBV5-8 and TRBJ1-5; possible D gene TRBD1, 6 bases. CDR3 length: 14 residues. Per germline, CDR1 SGHTS and CDR2 YDEGEE. The V end lost 7 bases, the J end lost 9 bases, and 20 bases lay between the germline ends.

The rearrangement uses TRBV2 and TRBJ2-1; 9 bases align to TRBD1. V gave up 4 bases and J gave up 6 bases; unmatched junction bases: 7. The CDR3 is 15 amino acids. Germline values: CDR1 SNHLY, CDR2 FYNNEI. The chain's CDR3 is CASSAGDRASNEQFF. As DNA, the CDR3 is TGTGCCAGCAGTGCCGGGGACAGGGCTTCCAATGAGCAGTTCTTC.

This clone was picked up a small number of times. J is TRBJ1-1 and V is TRBV11-2; D possibly corresponds to TRBD1 (6 bases). There are 14 residues in the CDR3. Germline assignment: CDR1 SGHAT and CDR2 FQNNGV. The V and J ends lost 0 bases and 4 bases respectively, with 9 bases between them. The CDR3 sequence is CASSLDGGGTEAFF. In DNA, the CDR3 is TGTGCCAGCAGCTTAGACGGGGGCGGCACTGAAGCTTTCTTT.

The V call is TRBV18, the J call TRBJ1-5, with D possibly being TRBD1 (5 bases). V lost 3 bases and J 0 bases, leaving 15 bases between the germline ends. CDR1 is KGHSH, CDR2 LQKENI, per germline. The CDR3 spans 17 residues. The CDR3 region has the DNA TGTGCCAGCTCACCTTCCGAGGGGTACTATAGCAATCAGCCCCAGCATTTT. Amino acid sequence: CASSPSEGYYSNQPQHF. Full variable domain (outside the CDR3, taken from reference TRBV18 and TRBJ1-5): NAGVMQNPRHLVRRRGQEARLRCSPMKGHSHVYWYRQLPEEGLKFMVYLQKENIIDESGMPKERFSAEFPKEGPSILRIQQVVRGDSAAYFCASSPSEGYYSNQPQHFGDGTRLSIL.

The chain couples TRBV18 to TRBJ2-1; TRBD1 aligns across 9 bases. The length of the CDR3 is 11 residues. V was pared by 5 bases and J by 13 bases, with 3 bases of the junction left unmatched. The germline CDR1 and CDR2 sequences are KGHSH and LQKENI. Here the CDR3 reads CASSGDREQFF. The CDR3, as DNA: TGTGCCAGCTCAGGGGACAGGGAACAGTTCTTC.

The V gene is TRBV30, the J gene TRBJ2-3; TRBD2 is a possible D gene (6 bases). Trimming stripped 4 bases from V and 6 bases from J, with 14 bases between. The germline V gene has CDR1 GTSNPN and CDR2 SVGIG (reference sequence). The length of the CDR3 is 13 residues. CDR3 DNA sequence: TGTGCCTGGAACCCCGGCGGGACCGATACGCAGTATTTT. It codes for CAWNPGGTDTQYF.

The CDR3 DNA reads TGTGCCAGCAGTTTCACAGGGGACGGGGAGCTGTTTTTT. Translated: CASSFTGDGELFF. The chain is built from TRBV27 and TRBJ2-2, with 7 bases aligning to TRBD1. V was pared by 3 bases and J by 7 bases, with 2 bases of the junction left unmatched. The CDR3 has 13 amino acids. Germline-derived CDR1 and CDR2 are MNHEY and SMNVEV (reference sequence).

This clone was seen just once. This chain connects TRBV13 to TRBJ2-5, with D perhaps matching TRBD1 (5 bases). Germline CDR1 PRHDT, CDR2 FYEKMQ (reference sequence). The V end was cut by 4 bases, the J end by 6 bases, with 9 bases between. The CDR3 extends over 12 amino acids. CDR3: CASSSPGKTQYF. In DNA form, the CDR3 reads TGTGCCAGCAGCTCCCCAGGGAAGACCCAGTACTTC.

This clone was picked up one time. The chain couples TRBV12-5 to TRBJ1-5; tentative D call: TRBD1 (5 bases). The CDR3 is 13 amino acids. Germline CDR1 LGHNT, CDR2 FRNRAP. Trimming cost V 5 bases and J 10 bases, with 15 bases left between them. The CDR3 region is CASGTASGGPQHF. The CDR3 DNA reads TGTGCTAGTGGTACAGCATCTGGGGGACCCCAGCATTTT.

The rearrangement uses TRBV7-2 and TRBJ2-7; TRBD1 agrees at 8 bases. The CDR3 has 14 amino acids. V was clipped by 5 bases and J by 7 bases; unmatched bases: 10. CDR1 is SGHTA and CDR2 is FQGNSA in the germline V gene. CDR3 sequence reads: CASSQGQGTREQYF. Here the CDR3 DNA reads TGTGCCAGCAGCCAAGGACAGGGCACCCGTGAGCAGTACTTC.

V and J are TRBV18 and TRBJ1-4; D might be TRBD1 (5 bases). V lost 6 bases and J 1 base, leaving 12 bases between the germline ends. Germline loops: CDR1 KGHSH, CDR2 LQKENI. CDR3 length: 15 amino acids. CDR3 loop: CASSPRDGTNEKLFF. The CDR3 bases are TGTGCCAGCTCCCCTAGGGACGGAACTAATGAAAAACTGTTTTTT.

The chain couples TRBV27 to TRBJ2-7; perhaps TRBD1 as D (6 bases). V lost 3 bases and J lost 3, with 9 bases in between. From germline, CDR1 is MNHEY and CDR2 SMNVEV (reference sequence). The CDR3 sequence is 13 residues long. The CDR3 nucleotides are TGTGCCAGCAGTTTTACAGGGATCTACGAGCAGTACTTC. Encoded protein: CASSFTGIYEQYF.

V and J are TRBV28 and TRBJ2-7; TRBD2 agrees at 15 bases. V lost 6 bases to trimming and J lost 12 bases; unmatched junction nucleotides: 9. The length of the CDR3 is 14 residues. Germline loops: CDR1 MDHEN, CDR2 SYDVKM. Here the CDR3 reads CASSFPGLAGGRYF. The CDR3 nucleotides are TGTGCCAGCAGCTTCCCGGGACTAGCGGGGGGTCGGTACTTC.